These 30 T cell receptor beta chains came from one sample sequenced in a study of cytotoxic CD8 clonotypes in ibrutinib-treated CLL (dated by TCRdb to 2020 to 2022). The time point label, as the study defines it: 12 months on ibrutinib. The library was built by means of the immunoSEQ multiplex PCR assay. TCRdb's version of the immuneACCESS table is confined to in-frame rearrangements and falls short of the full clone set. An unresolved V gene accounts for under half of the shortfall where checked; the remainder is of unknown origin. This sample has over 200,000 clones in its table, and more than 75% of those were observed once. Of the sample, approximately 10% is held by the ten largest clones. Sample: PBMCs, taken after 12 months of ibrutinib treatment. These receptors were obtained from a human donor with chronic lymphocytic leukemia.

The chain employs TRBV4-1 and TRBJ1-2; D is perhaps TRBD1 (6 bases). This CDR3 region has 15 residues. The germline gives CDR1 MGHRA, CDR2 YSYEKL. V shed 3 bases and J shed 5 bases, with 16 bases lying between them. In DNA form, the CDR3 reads TGCGCCAGCAGCCATGGGCAGGGGATAGAGTATGGCTACACCTTC. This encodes CASSHGQGIEYGYTF.

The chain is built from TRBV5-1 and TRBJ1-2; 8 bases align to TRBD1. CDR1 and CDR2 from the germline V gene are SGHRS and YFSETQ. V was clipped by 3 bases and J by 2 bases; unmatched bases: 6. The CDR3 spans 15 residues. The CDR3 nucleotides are TGCGCCAGCAGCTCCTCAGGGGGCACGAACTATGGCTACACCTTC. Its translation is CASSSSGGTNYGYTF.

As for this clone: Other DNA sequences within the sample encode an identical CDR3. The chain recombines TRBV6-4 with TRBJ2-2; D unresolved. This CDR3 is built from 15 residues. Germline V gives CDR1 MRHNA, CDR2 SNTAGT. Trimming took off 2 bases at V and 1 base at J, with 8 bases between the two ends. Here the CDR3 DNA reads TGTGCCAGCAGTGACCGCCCGGGGAACACCGGGGAGCTGTTTTTT. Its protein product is CASSDRPGNTGELFF.

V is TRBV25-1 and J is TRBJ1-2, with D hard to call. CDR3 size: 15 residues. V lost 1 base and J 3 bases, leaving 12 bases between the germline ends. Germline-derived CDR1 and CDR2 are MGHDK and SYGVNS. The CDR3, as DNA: TGTGCCAGCAGTGAATCGGTCGGGAATGACTATGGCTACACCTTC. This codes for CASSESVGNDYGYTF.

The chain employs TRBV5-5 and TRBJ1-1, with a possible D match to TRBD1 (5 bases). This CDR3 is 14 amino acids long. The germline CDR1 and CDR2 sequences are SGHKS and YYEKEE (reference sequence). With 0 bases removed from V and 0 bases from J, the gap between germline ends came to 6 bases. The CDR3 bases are TGTGCCAGCAGCTTGGTACAGGTGAACACTGAAGCTTTCTTT. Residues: CASSLVQVNTEAFF.

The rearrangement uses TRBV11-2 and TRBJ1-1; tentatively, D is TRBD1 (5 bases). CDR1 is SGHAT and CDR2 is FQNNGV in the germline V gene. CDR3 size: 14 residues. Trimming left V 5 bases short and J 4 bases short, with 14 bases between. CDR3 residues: CASSGTMPSTEAFF. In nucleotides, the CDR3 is TGTGCCAGCAGCGGGACCATGCCATCCACTGAAGCTTTCTTT.

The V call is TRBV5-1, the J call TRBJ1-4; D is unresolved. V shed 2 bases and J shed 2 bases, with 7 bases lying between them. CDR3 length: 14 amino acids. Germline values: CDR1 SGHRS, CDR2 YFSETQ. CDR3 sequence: CASSLPDTNEKLFF. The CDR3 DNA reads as TGCGCCAGCAGCTTACCCGACACTAATGAAAAACTGTTTTTT.

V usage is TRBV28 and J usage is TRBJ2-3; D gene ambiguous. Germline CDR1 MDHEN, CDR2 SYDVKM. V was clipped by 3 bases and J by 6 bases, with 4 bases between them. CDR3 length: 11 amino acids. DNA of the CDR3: TGTGCCAGCAGTTTGGCTGATACGCAGTATTTT. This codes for CASSLADTQYF.

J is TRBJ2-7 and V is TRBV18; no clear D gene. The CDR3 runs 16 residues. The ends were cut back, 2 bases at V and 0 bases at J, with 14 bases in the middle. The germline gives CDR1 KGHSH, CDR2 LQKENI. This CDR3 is CASSPGVASSSYEQYF. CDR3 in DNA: TGTGCCAGCTCACCAGGGGTGGCATCCAGCTCCTACGAGCAGTACTTC.

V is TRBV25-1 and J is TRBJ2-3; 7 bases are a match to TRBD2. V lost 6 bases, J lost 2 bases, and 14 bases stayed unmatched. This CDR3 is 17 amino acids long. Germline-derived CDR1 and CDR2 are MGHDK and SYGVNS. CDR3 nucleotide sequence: TGTGCCAGCAGCCTCCCTCGAGCGGGGTTCGACACAGATACGCAGTATTTT. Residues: CASSLPRAGFDTDTQYF. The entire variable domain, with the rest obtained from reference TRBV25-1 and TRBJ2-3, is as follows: EADIYQTPRYLVIGTGKKITLECSQTMGHDKMYWYQQDPGMELHLIHYSYGVNSTEKGDLSSESTVSRIRTEHFPLTLESARPSHTSQYLCASSLPRAGFDTDTQYFGPGTRLTVL.

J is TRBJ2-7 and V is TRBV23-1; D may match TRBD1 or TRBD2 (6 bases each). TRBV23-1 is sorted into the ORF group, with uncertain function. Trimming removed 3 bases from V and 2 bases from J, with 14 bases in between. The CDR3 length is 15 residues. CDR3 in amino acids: CASSHGGRGTYEQYF. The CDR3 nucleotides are TGCGCCAGCAGTCATGGGGGGCGCGGAACCTACGAGCAGTACTTC.

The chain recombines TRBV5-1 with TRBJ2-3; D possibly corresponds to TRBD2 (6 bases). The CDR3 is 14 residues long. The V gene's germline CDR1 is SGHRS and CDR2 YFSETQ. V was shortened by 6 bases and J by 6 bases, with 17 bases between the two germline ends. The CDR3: CASTLAASVDTQYF. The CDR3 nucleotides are TGCGCCAGCACCCTTGCGGCTAGCGTGGATACGCAGTATTTT.

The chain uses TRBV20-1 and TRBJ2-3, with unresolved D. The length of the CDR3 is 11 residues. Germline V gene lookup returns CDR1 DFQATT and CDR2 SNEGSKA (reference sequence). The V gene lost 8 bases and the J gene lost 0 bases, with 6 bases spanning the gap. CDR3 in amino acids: CSLSSTDTQYF. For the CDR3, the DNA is TGCAGTCTCTCTAGCACAGATACGCAGTATTTT.

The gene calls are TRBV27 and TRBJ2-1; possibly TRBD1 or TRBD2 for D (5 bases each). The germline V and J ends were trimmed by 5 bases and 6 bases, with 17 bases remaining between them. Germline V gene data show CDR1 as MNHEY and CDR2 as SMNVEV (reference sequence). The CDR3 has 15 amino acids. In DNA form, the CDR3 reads TGTGCCAGCAGTCGAAACCGGGACCTCCCCAATGAGCAGTTCTTC. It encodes CASSRNRDLPNEQFF.

The CDR3 spells CASSFYTQGLTEAFF. The DNA for the CDR3 is TGTGCCAGCAGTTTTTATACACAGGGTTTGACTGAAGCTTTCTTT. V and J are TRBV6-5 and TRBJ1-1; D is possibly TRBD1 (6 bases). The V gene lost 4 bases and the J gene lost 5 bases, with 17 bases spanning the gap. This CDR3 is 15 amino acids long. Germline CDR1 MNHEY, CDR2 SVGAGI.

The CDR3 region has the DNA TGCGCCAGCAGCTCCCTACAGGGCTACGAGCAGTACTTC. Protein sequence: CASSSLQGYEQYF. V gene TRBV5-1 combines with J gene TRBJ2-7; possibly TRBD1 for D (6 bases). The CDR3 loop spans 13 amino acids. Germline V gene sequence: CDR1 SGHRS, CDR2 YFSETQ. Trimming took 3 bases from V and 3 from J, leaving 10 bases between them.

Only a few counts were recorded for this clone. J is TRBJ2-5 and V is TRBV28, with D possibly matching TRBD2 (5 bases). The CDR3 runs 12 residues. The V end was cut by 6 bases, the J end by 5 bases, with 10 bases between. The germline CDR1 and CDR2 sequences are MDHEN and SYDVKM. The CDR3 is CASSVAGETQYF. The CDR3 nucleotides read TGTGCCAGCAGCGTGGCGGGTGAGACCCAGTACTTC.

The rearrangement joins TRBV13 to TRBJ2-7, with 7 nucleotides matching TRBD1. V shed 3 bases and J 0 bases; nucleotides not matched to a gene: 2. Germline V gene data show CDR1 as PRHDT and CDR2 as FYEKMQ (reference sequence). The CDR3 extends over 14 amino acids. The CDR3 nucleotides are TGTGCCAGCAGCTTGGGACAGAGCTCCTACGAGCAGTACTTC. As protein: CASSLGQSSYEQYF.

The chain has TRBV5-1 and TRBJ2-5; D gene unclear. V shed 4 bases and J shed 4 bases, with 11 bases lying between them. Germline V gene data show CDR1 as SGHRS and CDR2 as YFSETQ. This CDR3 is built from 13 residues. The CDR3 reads CASSREFGETQYF. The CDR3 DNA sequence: TGCGCCAGCAGCCGAGAATTCGGAGAGACCCAGTACTTC. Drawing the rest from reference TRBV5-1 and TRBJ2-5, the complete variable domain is KAGVTQTPRYLIKTRGQQVTLSCSPISGHRSVSWYQQTPGQGLQFLFEYFSETQRNKGNFPGRFSGRQFSNSRSEMNVSTLELGDSALYLCASSREFGETQYFGPGTRLLVL.

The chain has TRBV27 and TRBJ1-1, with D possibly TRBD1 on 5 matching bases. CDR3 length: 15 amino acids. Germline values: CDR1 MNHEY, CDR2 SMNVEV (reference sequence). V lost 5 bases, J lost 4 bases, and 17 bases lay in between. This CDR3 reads CASSPRQLSLTEAFF. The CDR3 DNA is TGTGCCAGCAGTCCCCGACAGCTTTCCCTCACTGAAGCTTTCTTT.

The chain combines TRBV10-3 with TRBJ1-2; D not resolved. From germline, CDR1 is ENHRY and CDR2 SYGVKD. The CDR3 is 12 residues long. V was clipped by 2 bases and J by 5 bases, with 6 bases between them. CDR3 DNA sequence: TGTGCCATCAGTGAGCTCCTATATGGCTACACCTTC. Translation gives CAISELLYGYTF.

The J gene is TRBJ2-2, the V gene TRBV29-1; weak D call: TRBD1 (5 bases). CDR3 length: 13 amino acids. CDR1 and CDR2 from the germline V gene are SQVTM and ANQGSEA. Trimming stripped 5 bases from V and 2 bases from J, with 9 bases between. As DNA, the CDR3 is TGCAGCGTTCCCAGGGAAAACACCGGGGAGCTGTTTTTT. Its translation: CSVPRENTGELFF.

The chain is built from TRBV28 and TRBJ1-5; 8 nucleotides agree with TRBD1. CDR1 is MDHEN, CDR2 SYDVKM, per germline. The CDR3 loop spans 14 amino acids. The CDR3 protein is CGGAAGGGGQPQHF. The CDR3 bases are TGTGGCGGGGCGGCAGGGGGCGGGGGTCAGCCCCAGCATTTT.

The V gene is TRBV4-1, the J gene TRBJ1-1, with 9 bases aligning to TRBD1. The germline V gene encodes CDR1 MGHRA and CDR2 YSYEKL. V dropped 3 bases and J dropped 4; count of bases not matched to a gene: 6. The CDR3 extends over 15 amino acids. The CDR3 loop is CASSQLPGQGTEAFF. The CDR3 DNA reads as TGCGCCAGCAGCCAGCTTCCGGGACAGGGCACTGAAGCTTTCTTT.

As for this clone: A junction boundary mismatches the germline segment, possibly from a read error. The chain's CDR3 is CASSHSTSGRETQYF. For the CDR3, the DNA is TGTGCCAGCAGTCACTCGACTAGCGGGAGAGAGACCCAGTACTTC. The chain uses TRBV6-5 and TRBJ2-5; 12 nucleotides align to TRBD2. The CDR3 length is 15 residues. Germline assignment: CDR1 MNHEY and CDR2 SVGAGI.

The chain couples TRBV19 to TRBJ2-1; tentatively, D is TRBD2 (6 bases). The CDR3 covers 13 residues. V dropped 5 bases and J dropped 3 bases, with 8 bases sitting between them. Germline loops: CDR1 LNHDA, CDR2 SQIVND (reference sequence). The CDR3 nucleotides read TGTGCCAGTAGTTTAGCGGTCTACAATGAGCAGTTCTTC. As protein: CASSLAVYNEQFF.

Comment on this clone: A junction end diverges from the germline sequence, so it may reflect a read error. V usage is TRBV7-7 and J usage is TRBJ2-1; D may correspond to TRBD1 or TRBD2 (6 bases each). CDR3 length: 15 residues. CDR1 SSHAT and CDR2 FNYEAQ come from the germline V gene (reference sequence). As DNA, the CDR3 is TGTGCTAGCAGCTTAGGAGGGACACCCTACAATGAGCAGTTCTTC. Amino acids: CASSLGGTPYNEQFF.

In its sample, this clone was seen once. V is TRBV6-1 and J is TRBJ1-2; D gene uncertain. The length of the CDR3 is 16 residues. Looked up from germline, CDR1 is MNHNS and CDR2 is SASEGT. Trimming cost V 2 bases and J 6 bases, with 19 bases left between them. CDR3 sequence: CASSEFSTLVVNGYTF. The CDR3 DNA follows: TGTGCCAGCAGTGAATTTTCGACGCTAGTGGTCAATGGCTACACCTTC.

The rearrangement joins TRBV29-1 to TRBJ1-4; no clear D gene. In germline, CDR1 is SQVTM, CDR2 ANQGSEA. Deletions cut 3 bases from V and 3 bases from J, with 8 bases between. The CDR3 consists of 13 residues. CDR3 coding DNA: TGCAGCGTTGACAGGCTGGCTAATGAAAAACTGTTTTTT. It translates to CSVDRLANEKLFF. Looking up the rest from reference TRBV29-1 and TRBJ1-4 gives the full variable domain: SAVISQKPSRDICQRGTSLTIQCQVDSQVTMMFWYRQQPGQSLTLIATANQGSEATYESGFVIDKFPISRPNLTFSTLTVSNMSPEDSSIYLCSVDRLANEKLFFGSGTQLSVL.

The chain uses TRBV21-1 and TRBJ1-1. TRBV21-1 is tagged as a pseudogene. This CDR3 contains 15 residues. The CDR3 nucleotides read TGTGCCAGCAGCCTAACGAGACGGCGCCGAGCTGAAGCTTTCTTT. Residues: CASSLTRRRRAEAFF.